This T cell receptor (beta chain) was observed in a study of blood T cell repertoires in COVID-19. The overall study: COVID-19 samples collected from the United States, Italy and Spain covered acute and convalescent phases.

The ends were cut back, 3 bases at V and 7 bases at J, with 12 bases in the middle. CDR1 is SEHNR, CDR2 FQNEAQ, per germline (reference sequence). The CDR3 runs to 13 residues. Assay: immunoSEQ multiplex PCR; the TCRdb copy retains only in-frame clones and omits some. The data hold under 450,000 clones, with less than 90% observed a single time. Clinical history reported by participants formed the basis on which cohorts were assigned. All recovered Cohort 3 donors got two negative PCRs, got clearance, or saw symptom resolution. Sequences were obtained from PBMCs or T cells enriched from blood (not recorded which). The rearrangement joins TRBV7-9 to TRBJ1-1, with TRBD1 as a possible D gene (6 bases). The TCR originated in a woman in her forties or fifties who had recovered from COVID-19. The CDR3 region is CASSFGGAGEAFF. CDR3 nucleotide sequence: TGTGCCAGCAGCTTTGGGGGGGCTGGTGAAGCTTTCTTT.